A single sample is the source of the 23 T cell receptor beta chains below, sequenced in a study of beta chain features in type 1 diabetes. Isolated RNA was reverse transcribed in full, so expressed TCRB transcripts were sequenced. Profiling relied on immunoSEQ multiplex PCR, and the TCRdb table lists in-frame clones only, not all of them. The sample lists hundreds of thousands of clones, around a sixth seen once, with 0.023% in the top ten. Sequenced: naive CD4+ T cells from blood. Receptors originate from a woman between 18 and 29 years old in good health.

As regards this clone: Other nucleotide sequences in the sample specify the same CDR3. The J gene is TRBJ1-2, the V gene TRBV28; D gene uncertain. The CDR3 length is 12 residues. Germline loops: CDR1 MDHEN, CDR2 SYDVKM. Trimming stripped 6 bases from V and 2 bases from J, with 7 bases between. The DNA for the CDR3 is TGTGCCAGCAGCCTGGACAACTATGGCTACACCTTC. Protein: CASSLDNYGYTF.

This clone has just one count. The rearrangement uses TRBV28 and TRBJ2-1, with D possibly TRBD1 on 6 matching bases. Trimming removed 5 bases at V and 8 bases at J, with 19 bases between. The germline CDR1 and CDR2 sequences are MDHEN and SYDVKM. CDR3 length: 15 residues. The CDR3 DNA reads as TGTGCCAGCAGTACTACAGGACAGAATACCTATGAGCAGTTCTTC. Translating it yields CASSTTGQNTYEQFF.

This clone was observed a handful of times. V usage is TRBV4-3 and J usage is TRBJ1-4; D may be TRBD1 (5 bases). Germline loops: CDR1 LGHNA, CDR2 YSLEER. Between the trimmed V and J ends, which lost 0 bases and 0 bases, there was a span of 17 bases. This CDR3 is 19 amino acids long. CDR3 loop: CASSQEFGQGLATNEKLFF. As DNA, the CDR3 is TGCGCCAGCAGCCAAGAATTCGGTCAGGGACTTGCAACTAATGAAAAACTGTTTTTT.

The chain joins TRBV7-2 to TRBJ2-2, with 8 bases matching TRBD2. This CDR3 contains 18 residues. Germline-derived CDR1 and CDR2 are SGHTA and FQGNSA. Trimming cost V 4 bases and J 2 bases; bases outside gene matches: 12. This CDR3 is CASSSQGLGTSNTGELFF. CDR3 nucleotide sequence: TGTGCCAGCAGCTCCCAGGGATTAGGGACTAGTAACACCGGGGAGCTGTTTTTT.

The V and J genes are TRBV10-3 and TRBJ1-1, with D possibly TRBD1 on 5 matching bases. V was cut by 6 bases and J by 0 bases, with 11 bases left in between. This CDR3 is built from 14 residues. From germline, CDR1 is ENHRY and CDR2 SYGVKD. CDR3 residues: CAISNRQLNTEAFF. CDR3 DNA sequence: TGTGCCATCAGCAACAGGCAATTGAACACTGAAGCTTTCTTT.

This chain uses TRBV15 with TRBJ2-1; 13 bases agree with TRBD2. The germline gives CDR1 LNHNV, CDR2 YYDKDF (reference sequence). The CDR3 runs to 20 residues. With 5 bases clipped from V and 2 bases from J, the junction kept 15 bases outside the gene matches. This CDR3 is CATSRAPGLAGPNPYNEQFF. The CDR3, as DNA: TGTGCCACCAGCCGGGCCCCGGGACTAGCGGGACCAAACCCCTACAATGAGCAGTTCTTC.

V gene TRBV29-1 combines with J gene TRBJ1-1, with D unclear. Germline loops: CDR1 SQVTM, CDR2 ANQGSEA. The CDR3 is 13 residues long. V was clipped by 5 bases and J by 1 base, with 11 bases between them. The CDR3 loop is CSVWPDKNTEAFF. The CDR3, as DNA: TGCAGCGTTTGGCCAGATAAGAACACTGAAGCTTTCTTT.

This clone was detected only a few times. This rearrangement joins TRBV19 to TRBJ2-3; D ambiguous. V was shortened by 6 bases and J by 0 bases, with 10 bases between the two germline ends. The CDR3 spans 14 residues. Germline V gene data show CDR1 as LNHDA and CDR2 as SQIVND (reference sequence). In DNA form, the CDR3 reads TGTGCCAGTAGCAAGGGCTCGAGCACAGATACGCAGTATTTT. Encoded protein: CASSKGSSTDTQYF.

This clone was detected only a few times. The chain employs TRBV5-1 and TRBJ1-2, with D perhaps matching TRBD1 (6 bases). V was pared by 4 bases and J by 3 bases, with 10 bases between. This CDR3 region has 13 residues. CDR1 is SGHRS and CDR2 is YFSETQ in the germline V gene. CDR3 nucleotides: TGCGCCAGCAGCGCACAGGGAGACTATGGCTACACCTTC. Translated, it gives CASSAQGDYGYTF.

The V gene is TRBV6-4, the J gene TRBJ2-3; D remains ambiguous. The germline V gene has CDR1 MRHNA and CDR2 SNTAGT. This CDR3 spans 13 amino acids. Trimming shortened V by 6 bases and J by 1 base, and 8 bases separated the two germline ends. The CDR3 bases are TGTGCCAGCAGGGTTTATCGCACAGATACGCAGTATTTT. It codes for CASRVYRTDTQYF.

J is TRBJ2-7 and V is TRBV7-9; 8 nucleotides agree with TRBD1. The V gene's germline CDR1 is SEHNR and CDR2 FQNEAQ (reference sequence). The CDR3 covers 14 residues. The trim removed 3 bases at V and 2 bases at J, leaving 3 bases unmatched. This CDR3 reads CASSFGRGPYEQYF. The CDR3 nucleotides read TGTGCCAGCAGCTTCGGCAGGGGGCCCTACGAGCAGTACTTC.

The chain joins TRBV28 to TRBJ2-7, with 10 bases fitting TRBD1. Germline V lookup: CDR1 MDHEN, CDR2 SYDVKM. V trimming: 1 base; J trimming: 3 bases; junction bases outside the gene matches: 24. The CDR3 sequence is 22 residues long. The CDR3 DNA reads as TGTGCCAGCAGTTTATCGGGGCCATCGGGGAGATCATCGGGACAGGGGATCTACGAGCAGTACTTC. Protein sequence: CASSLSGPSGRSSGQGIYEQYF.

About this clone itself: At one of its ends the junction is not consistent with the germline gene, which may arise from a read error. The chain employs TRBV11-2 and TRBJ2-7, with D possibly being TRBD1 (5 bases). The CDR3 has 15 amino acids. Germline-derived CDR1 and CDR2 are SGHAT and FQNNGV. The CDR3 loop reads CASSLARTYSYEQYF. The CDR3 DNA reads as TGTGCCAGCAGTTTAGCCCGGACATACTCCTACGAGCAGTACTTC.

This clone was seen a few times. The chain is built from TRBV6-6 and TRBJ1-1; TRBD1 aligns across 8 bases. The V gene end was trimmed by 2 bases and the J gene end by 4 bases; junction bases not matched to a gene: 6. The CDR3 is 15 amino acids. Germline assignment: CDR1 MNHNY and CDR2 SVGAGI (reference sequence). DNA of the CDR3: TGTGCCAGCAGTTACCATACAGGGGGACGCACTGAAGCTTTCTTT. The encoded protein is CASSYHTGGRTEAFF.

This clone was seen many times. V and J are TRBV10-3 and TRBJ2-1; unclear D gene. This CDR3 is built from 14 residues. The germline V and J ends were trimmed by 1 base and 10 bases, with 14 bases remaining between them. CDR1 ENHRY and CDR2 SYGVKD come from the germline V gene. The CDR3, as DNA: TGTGCCATCAGTGAGTTCAGCCCGATAGTCGAGCAGTTCTTC. Translated: CAISEFSPIVEQFF.

On this clone: This specimen includes other DNA sequences encoding the same CDR3. The chain combines TRBV7-9 with TRBJ2-7; D possibly corresponds to TRBD1 (5 bases). The CDR3 consists of 12 residues. Germline V lookup: CDR1 SEHNR, CDR2 FQNEAQ (reference sequence). The V and J ends lost 4 bases and 4 bases respectively, with 8 bases between them. CDR3 in amino acids: CASSSQGYEQYF. DNA of the CDR3: TGTGCCAGCAGCTCGCAGGGTTACGAGCAGTACTTC.

This clone occurred a few times. The chain carries TRBV7-3 and TRBJ2-3; 13 bases are shared with TRBD2. Germline lookup yields CDR1 SGHTA and CDR2 FQGTGA. The CDR3 loop spans 16 amino acids. J lost 10 bases, V lost 0 bases, and 7 bases had no gene match. CDR3 protein: CASSLTRTSGSLAQYF. CDR3 nucleotides: TGTGCCAGCAGCTTAACGAGGACTAGCGGGAGTTTGGCGCAGTATTTT.

This clone occurred a few times. The rearrangement links TRBV28 to TRBJ2-1; TRBD2 is a possible D gene (5 bases). Germline V CDR1 and CDR2: MDHEN, SYDVKM. V was shortened by 5 bases and J by 5 bases, with 22 bases between the two germline ends. CDR3 length: 17 residues. Here the CDR3 DNA reads TGTGCCAGCAGTACCGGACTCTCCCGAGCTAATGACAATGAGCAGTTCTTC. Amino acids: CASSTGLSRANDNEQFF.

Only a few counts were recorded for this clone. The genes are TRBV29-1 and TRBJ2-7; 9 nucleotides match TRBD1. Trimming removed 6 bases from V and 0 bases from J; junction bases left unmatched: 6. Per the germline V gene, CDR1 is SQVTM and CDR2 is ANQGSEA. CDR3 length equals 14 residues. CDR3 in amino acids: CSVGDRGYSYEQYF. Here the CDR3 DNA reads TGCAGCGTGGGAGACAGGGGGTACTCCTACGAGCAGTACTTC.

The CDR3: CASSHGRRGEQYF. The DNA of the CDR3 is TGTGCCAGCAGTCATGGCAGGAGGGGCGAGCAGTACTTC. The chain carries TRBV6-6 and TRBJ2-7; a possible D gene is TRBD2 (6 bases). CDR1 MNHNY and CDR2 SVGAGI come from the germline V gene (reference sequence). The CDR3 sequence is 13 residues long. V lost 5 bases and J 6 bases, leaving 14 bases between the germline ends.

There are a few counts of this clone. The chain uses TRBV11-1 and TRBJ1-2; possible D gene TRBD1, 5 bases. This CDR3 has 12 amino acids. V dropped 1 base and J dropped 8 bases, with 8 bases sitting between them. CDR1 and CDR2 (germline): SGHAT, FQDESV (reference sequence). Here the CDR3 DNA reads TGTGCCAGCAGCTTAGAAGGGACCGGCTACACCTTC. Its protein is CASSLEGTGYTF.

This clone was seen a few times. The rearrangement links TRBV7-2 to TRBJ1-2; the D gene is possibly TRBD1 (6 bases). The CDR3 totals 13 residues. With 5 bases removed from V and 8 bases from J, the gap between germline ends came to 15 bases. CDR1 and CDR2 from the germline V gene are SGHTA and FQGNSA. The CDR3 region has the DNA TGTGCCAGCAGCGCCACAGGGATTTTCGGCTACACCTTC. This sequence encodes CASSATGIFGYTF.

This clone has a handful of counts. This chain connects TRBV6-5 to TRBJ1-5, with D tentatively TRBD1 (6 bases). V was trimmed by 6 bases and J by 6 bases, leaving 18 bases between them. This CDR3 has 15 amino acids. Germline CDR1 MNHEY, CDR2 SVGAGI. The CDR3 here is CASSLRGGKGQPQHF. The CDR3 region has the DNA TGTGCCAGCAGCCTACGAGGGGGGAAAGGTCAGCCCCAGCATTTT.